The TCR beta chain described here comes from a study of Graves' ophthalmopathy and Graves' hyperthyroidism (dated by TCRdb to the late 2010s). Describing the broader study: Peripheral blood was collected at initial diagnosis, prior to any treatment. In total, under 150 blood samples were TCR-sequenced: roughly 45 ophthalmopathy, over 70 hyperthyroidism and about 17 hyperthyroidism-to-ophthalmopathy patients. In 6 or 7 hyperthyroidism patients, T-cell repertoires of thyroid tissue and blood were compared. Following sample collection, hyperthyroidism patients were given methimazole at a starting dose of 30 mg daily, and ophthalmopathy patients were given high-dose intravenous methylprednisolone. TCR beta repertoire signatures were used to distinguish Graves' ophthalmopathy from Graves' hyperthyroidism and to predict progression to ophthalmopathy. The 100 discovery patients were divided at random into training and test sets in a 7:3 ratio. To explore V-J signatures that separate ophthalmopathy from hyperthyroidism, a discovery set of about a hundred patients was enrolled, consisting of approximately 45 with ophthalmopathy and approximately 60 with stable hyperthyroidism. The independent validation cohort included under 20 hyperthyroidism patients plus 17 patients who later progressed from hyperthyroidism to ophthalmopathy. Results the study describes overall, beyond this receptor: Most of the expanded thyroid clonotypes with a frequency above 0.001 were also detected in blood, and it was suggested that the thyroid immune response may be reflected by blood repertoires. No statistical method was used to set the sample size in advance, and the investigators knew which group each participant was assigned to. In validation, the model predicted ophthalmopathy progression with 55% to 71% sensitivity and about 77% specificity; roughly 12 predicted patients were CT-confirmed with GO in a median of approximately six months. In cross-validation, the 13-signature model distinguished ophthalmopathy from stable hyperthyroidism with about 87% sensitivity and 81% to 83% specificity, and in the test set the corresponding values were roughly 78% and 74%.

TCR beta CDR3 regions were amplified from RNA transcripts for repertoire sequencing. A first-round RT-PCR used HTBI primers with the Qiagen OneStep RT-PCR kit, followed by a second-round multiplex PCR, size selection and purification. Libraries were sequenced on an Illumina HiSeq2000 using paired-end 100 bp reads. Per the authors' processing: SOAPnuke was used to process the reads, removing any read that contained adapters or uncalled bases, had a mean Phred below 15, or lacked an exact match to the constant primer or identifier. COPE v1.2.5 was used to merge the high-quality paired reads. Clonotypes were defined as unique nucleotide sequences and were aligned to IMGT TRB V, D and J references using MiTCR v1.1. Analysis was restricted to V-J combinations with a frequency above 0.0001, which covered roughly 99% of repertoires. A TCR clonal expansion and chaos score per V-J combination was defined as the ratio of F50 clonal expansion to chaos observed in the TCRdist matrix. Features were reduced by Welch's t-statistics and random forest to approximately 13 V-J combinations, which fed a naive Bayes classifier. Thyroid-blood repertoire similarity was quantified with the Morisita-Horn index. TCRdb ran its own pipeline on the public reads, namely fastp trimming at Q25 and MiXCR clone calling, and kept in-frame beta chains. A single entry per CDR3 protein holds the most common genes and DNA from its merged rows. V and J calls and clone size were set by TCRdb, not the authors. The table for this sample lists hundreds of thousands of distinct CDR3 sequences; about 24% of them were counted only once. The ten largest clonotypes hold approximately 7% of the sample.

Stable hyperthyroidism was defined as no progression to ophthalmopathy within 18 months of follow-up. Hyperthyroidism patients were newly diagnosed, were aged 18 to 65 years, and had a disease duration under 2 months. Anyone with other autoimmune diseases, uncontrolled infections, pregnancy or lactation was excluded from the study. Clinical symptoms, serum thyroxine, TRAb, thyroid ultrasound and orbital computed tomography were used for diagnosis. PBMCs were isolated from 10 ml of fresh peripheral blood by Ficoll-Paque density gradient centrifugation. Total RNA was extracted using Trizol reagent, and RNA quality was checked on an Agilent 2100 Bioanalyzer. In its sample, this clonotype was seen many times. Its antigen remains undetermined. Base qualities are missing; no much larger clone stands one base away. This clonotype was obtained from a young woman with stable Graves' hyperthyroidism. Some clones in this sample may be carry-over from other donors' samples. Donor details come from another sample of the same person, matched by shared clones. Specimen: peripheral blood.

CDR3 reads: CASSPPSGEEQYF. In nucleotides, the sequence is TGTGCCAGCAGTCCCCCCTCAGGGGAAGAGCAGTACTTC. The V and J genes are TRBV12-3 or TRBV12-4 and TRBJ2-7; a tentative D call is TRBD1 (6 bases match). The CDR3 holds 13 amino acids from the cysteine to the phenylalanine. Here the CDR3 DNA is all that survives: 39 bases in frame from base 1. Deletion took 5 bases off V and 7 bases off J, with a span of 15 bases between the germline ends.